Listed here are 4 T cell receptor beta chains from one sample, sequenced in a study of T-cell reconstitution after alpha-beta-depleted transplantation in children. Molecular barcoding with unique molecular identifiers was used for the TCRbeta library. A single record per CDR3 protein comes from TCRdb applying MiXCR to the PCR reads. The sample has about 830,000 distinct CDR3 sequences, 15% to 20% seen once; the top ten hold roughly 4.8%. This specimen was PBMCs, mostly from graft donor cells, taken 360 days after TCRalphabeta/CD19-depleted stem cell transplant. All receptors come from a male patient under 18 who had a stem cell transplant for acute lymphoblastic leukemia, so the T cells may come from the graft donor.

CDR3 coding DNA: TGTGCCAGCAGCTTCGAGGGGCCCTACTCTGGGGCCAACGTCCTGACTTTC. Translating gives CASSFEGPYSGANVLTF. The chain uses TRBV11-1 and TRBJ2-6; the D gene could be TRBD1 or TRBD2 (5 bases each). Germline V gene lookup returns CDR1 SGHAT and CDR2 FQDESV (reference sequence). Trimming took off 3 bases at V and 0 bases at J, with 12 bases between the two ends. This CDR3 region has 17 residues. Full variable domain (missing parts from reference TRBV11-1 and TRBJ2-6): EAEVAQSPRYKITEKSQAVAFWCDPISGHATLYWYRQILGQGPELLVQFQDESVVDDSQLPKDRFSAERLKGVDSTLKIQPAELGDSAMYLCASSFEGPYSGANVLTFGAGSRLTVL.

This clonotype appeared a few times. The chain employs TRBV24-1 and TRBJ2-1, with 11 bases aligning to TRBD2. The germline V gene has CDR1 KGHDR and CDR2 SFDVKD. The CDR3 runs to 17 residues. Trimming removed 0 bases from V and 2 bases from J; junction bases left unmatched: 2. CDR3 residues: CATSDLGSGRAYNEQFF. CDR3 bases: TGTGCCACCAGTGATTTGGGTAGCGGGAGGGCCTACAATGAGCAGTTCTTC.

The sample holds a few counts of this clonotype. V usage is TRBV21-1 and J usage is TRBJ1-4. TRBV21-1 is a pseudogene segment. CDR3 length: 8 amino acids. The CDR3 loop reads CASSKGRF. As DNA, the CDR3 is TGTGCCAGCAGCAAGGGGAGATTT.

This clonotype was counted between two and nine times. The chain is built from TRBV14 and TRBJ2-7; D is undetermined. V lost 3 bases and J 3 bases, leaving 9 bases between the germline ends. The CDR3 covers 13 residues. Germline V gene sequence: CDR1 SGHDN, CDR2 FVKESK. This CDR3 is CASSQTPYYEQYF. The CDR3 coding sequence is TGTGCCAGCAGCCAGACCCCCTACTACGAGCAGTACTTC.